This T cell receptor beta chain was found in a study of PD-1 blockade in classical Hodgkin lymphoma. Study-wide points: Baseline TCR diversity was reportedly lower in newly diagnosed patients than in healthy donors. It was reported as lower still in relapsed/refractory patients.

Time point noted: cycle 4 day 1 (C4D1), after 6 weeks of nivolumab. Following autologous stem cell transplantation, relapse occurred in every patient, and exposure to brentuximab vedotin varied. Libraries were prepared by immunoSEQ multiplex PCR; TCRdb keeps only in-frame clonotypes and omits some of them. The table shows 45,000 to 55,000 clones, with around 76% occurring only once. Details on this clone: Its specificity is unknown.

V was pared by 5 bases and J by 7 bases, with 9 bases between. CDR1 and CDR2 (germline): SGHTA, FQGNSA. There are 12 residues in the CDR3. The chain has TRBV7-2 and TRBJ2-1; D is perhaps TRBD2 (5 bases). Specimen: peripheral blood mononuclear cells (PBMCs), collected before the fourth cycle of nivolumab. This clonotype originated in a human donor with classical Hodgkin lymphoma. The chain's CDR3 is CASSRQRNEQFF. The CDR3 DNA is TGTGCCAGCAGCCGCCAGCGGAATGAGCAGTTCTTC.